Shown below are 14 T cell receptor beta chains from a single sample sequenced in a study of blood T cell repertoires in COVID-19. Libraries were prepared by immunoSEQ multiplex PCR; TCRdb keeps only in-frame clonotypes and omits some of them. Of 60,000 to 80,000 clones in the sample, approximately 81% were seen once. Material: peripheral blood. These TCRs come from a man aged 45-65 years with active COVID-19.

The chain uses TRBV6-5 and TRBJ2-7; TRBD2 matches 7 bases. Germline CDR1 and CDR2: MNHEY and SVGAGI. With V trimmed by 6 bases and J by 5 bases, 7 bases remained unmatched. The CDR3 totals 13 residues. CDR3 loop: CASRKLATDEQYF. The CDR3 region has the DNA TGTGCCAGCAGAAAACTAGCGACCGACGAGCAGTACTTC.

The rearrangement links TRBV4-2 to TRBJ2-3; D gene ambiguous. Trimming took 1 base from V and 2 from J, leaving 10 bases between them. The CDR3 is 15 amino acids. Germline lookup yields CDR1 LGHNA and CDR2 YNFKEQ. The CDR3 sequence is CASSQVPRNTDTQYF. CDR3 sequence (DNA): TGTGCCAGCAGCCAAGTCCCGCGTAACACAGATACGCAGTATTTT.

The rearrangement joins TRBV7-8 to TRBJ2-7, with 7 bases aligning to TRBD2. V was clipped by 3 bases and J by 5 bases; unmatched bases: 13. The germline V gene has CDR1 SGHVS and CDR2 FQNEAQ. The CDR3 is 16 amino acids. The CDR3 nucleotides read TGTGCCAGCAGCTTTCCAATGACTAGCAGGCTAGACGAGCAGTACTTC. It encodes CASSFPMTSRLDEQYF.

This chain's CDR3 is CASSLQGPDNSPLHF. The CDR3, as DNA: TGTGCCAGCTCACTACAGGGACCTGATAATTCACCCCTCCACTTT. The chain employs TRBV18 and TRBJ1-6; TRBD1 is a possible D gene (6 bases). Looked up from germline, CDR1 is KGHSH and CDR2 is LQKENI. Trimming removed 4 bases at V and 5 bases at J, with 12 bases between. The CDR3 sequence is 15 residues long.

The rearrangement joins TRBV18 to TRBJ2-1; a possible D gene is TRBD1 (6 bases). Germline loops: CDR1 KGHSH, CDR2 LQKENI. The CDR3 runs 16 residues. The germline V and J ends were trimmed by 4 bases and 5 bases, with 18 bases remaining between them. Written as DNA, the CDR3 is TGTGCCAGCTCACGCTGGGCCCGGACAGAAAACAATGAGCAGTTCTTC. Translated, it gives CASSRWARTENNEQFF.

V usage is TRBV30 and J usage is TRBJ1-1; D is ambiguous. V dropped 2 bases and J dropped 3 bases, with 10 bases sitting between them. CDR1 is GTSNPN and CDR2 is SVGIG in the germline V gene (reference sequence). This CDR3 comprises 13 residues. Written as DNA, the CDR3 is TGTGCCTGGAGTCCGGTAATATACACTGAAGCTTTCTTT. Its translation is CAWSPVIYTEAFF.

This chain connects TRBV6-4 to TRBJ1-1, with TRBD1 identical over 7 bases. CDR1 MRHNA and CDR2 SNTAGT come from the germline V gene. This CDR3 spans 15 amino acids. The trim removed 0 bases at V and 0 bases at J, leaving 1 base unmatched. In DNA, the CDR3 is TGTGCCAGCAGTGACTCGGGACAGATGAACACTGAAGCTTTCTTT. Translating gives CASSDSGQMNTEAFF.

V and J are TRBV25-1 and TRBJ2-5; 7 bases map to TRBD2. Germline V CDR1 and CDR2: MGHDK, SYGVNS. This CDR3 comprises 15 residues. The V segment lost 1 base and the J segment 5 bases; nucleotides outside the gene matches: 7. CDR3 region: CASSEFPGEGETQYF. In DNA, the CDR3 is TGTGCCAGCAGTGAATTCCCGGGGGAGGGGGAGACCCAGTACTTC.

This chain links TRBV4-1 with TRBJ1-1, with TRBD1 matching 7 bases. The V segment lost 3 bases and the J segment 10 bases; nucleotides outside the gene matches: 14. The CDR3 has 15 amino acids. Germline CDR1 reads MGHRA; CDR2 reads YSYEKL. The CDR3 bases are TGCGCCAGCAGCCAGGGACAGACCAGAACACTGGGAGCTTTCTTT. It translates to CASSQGQTRTLGAFF.

V and J are TRBV27 and TRBJ1-2; D gene uncertain. The CDR3 spans 15 residues. Germline V gene lookup returns CDR1 MNHEY and CDR2 SMNVEV (reference sequence). The V and J ends lost 4 bases and 6 bases respectively, with 18 bases between them. The CDR3 region is CASSSGVDLGDGYTF. Written as DNA, the CDR3 is TGTGCCAGCAGTTCCGGGGTTGACCTCGGGGATGGCTACACCTTC.

The count of this clone is one. The V and J genes are TRBV7-6 and TRBJ1-2, with D unresolved. CDR1 is SGHVS and CDR2 is FNYEAQ in the germline V gene. V lost 1 base and J 4 bases, leaving 7 bases between the germline ends. The CDR3 loop spans 13 amino acids. CDR3 nucleotides: TGTGCCAGCAGCTTAGGCCTAAGCTATGGCTACACCTTC. This gives the protein CASSLGLSYGYTF.

Only one count was recorded for this clone. This chain connects TRBV12-3 or TRBV12-4 to TRBJ2-5; D unresolved. CDR3 length: 12 residues. V was shortened by 5 bases and J by 9 bases, with 13 bases between the two germline ends. In DNA, the CDR3 is TGTGCCAGCAGTCTAGACATCCAGGCCCAGTACTTC. This codes for CASSLDIQAQYF.

The chain carries TRBV7-6 and TRBJ2-1; 11 bases align to TRBD2. V trimming: 8 bases; J trimming: 8 bases; junction bases outside the gene matches: 11. In germline, CDR1 is SGHVS, CDR2 FNYEAQ. The CDR3 extends over 15 amino acids. The CDR3 sequence: CASEQDSSGRYEQFF. The CDR3 nucleotides read TGTGCCAGCGAACAGGATTCTAGCGGGAGGTATGAGCAGTTCTTC.

This chain links TRBV5-5 with TRBJ1-1; the D gene is possibly TRBD1 (5 bases). Deletions cut 1 base from V and 6 bases from J, with 16 bases between. The CDR3 loop spans 15 amino acids. Per the germline V gene, CDR1 is SGHKS and CDR2 is YYEKEE (reference sequence). The CDR3, as DNA: TGTGCCAGCAGCTTGAGGTTGTGGGGGGAAGCTGAAGCTTTCTTT. It specifies CASSLRLWGEAEAFF.